This is a list of T cell receptor beta chains from one sample in a study of blood T cell repertoires in COVID-19. Measured with immunoSEQ multiplex PCR; TCRdb has only the in-frame clones, and not every one. The sample includes a few hundred thousand clones, more than 75% seen only once; the top ten take approximately 1.8%. The specimen sequenced was PBMCs or T cells enriched from blood (not recorded which). Source of these receptors: a middle-aged man in a cohort exposed to, infected with or recovered from COVID-19 (not recorded which). The CDR3 runs from the conserved cysteine through the conserved F or W. D genes are given only for firm matches. The listing skips clone size in some rows; elsewhere it reads once, few, many or a size class.

TRBD1	TRBV20-1	15	TRBJ1-5	.	TGCAGTGCTAGTCCGGGACAGGGGGATAGTCAGCCCCAGCATTTT	CSASPGQGDSQPQHF
TRBD2	TRBV27	20	TRBJ2-1	.	TGTGCCAGCACCAAAGTTAGGACTAGCGGAACTATGGGCTCCTACAATGAGCAGTTCTTC	CASTKVRTSGTMGSYNEQFF
.	TRBV19	20	TRBJ2-4	.	TGTGCCAGTACCACGGGACAGGGTGGACTAGCGGACCTAGCCAAAAACATTCAGTACTTC	CASTTGQGGLADLAKNIQYF
.	TRBV9	14	TRBJ1-4	.	TGTGCCAGCAGCGAGGAAGGGGCGAGGGAAAAACTGTTTTTT	CASSEEGAREKLFF
.	TRBV30	12	TRBJ1-4	.	TGTGCCTGTTCAAGCTTCGATGAAAAACTGTTTTTT	CACSSFDEKLFF
TRBD1	TRBV18	15	TRBJ2-7	.	TGTGCCAGCTCACGCGGGACAGGGACCTCCTACGAGCAGTACTTC	CASSRGTGTSYEQYF
TRBD1	TRBV19	14	TRBJ2-4	.	TGTGCCAGTAGCTCGGTGGGGACAGGGACAATTCAGTACTTC	CASSSVGTGTIQYF
TRBD1	TRBV6-4	14	TRBJ1-2	once	TGTGCCAGCAGTGACCCGGGACAGGGGAATGGCTACACCTTC	CASSDPGQGNGYTF
.	TRBV29-1	13	TRBJ2-7	.	TGCAGCGTTGGAGGGAGTGGGGCCTACGAGCAGTACTTC	CSVGGSGAYEQYF
TRBD1	TRBV5-1	15	TRBJ1-6	.	TGCGCCAGCAGCGAAACAGGGGGCTATGGGTCACCCCTCCACTTT	CASSETGGYGSPLHF
TRBD1	TRBV5-4	14	TRBJ1-1	.	TGTGCCAGCAGCTCGGGACAGTTGAACACTGAAGCTTTCTTT	CASSSGQLNTEAFF
TRBD2	TRBV10-3	14	TRBJ2-1	once	TGTGCCATCAGCTCCGGGACTAGAGACAATGAGCAGTTCTTC	CAISSGTRDNEQFF
.	TRBV5-1	13	TRBJ2-3	.	TGCGCCAGCAGCTCGCCTCCACAGGAAACGCAGTATTTT	CASSSPPQETQYF
TRBD2	TRBV10-3	13	TRBJ2-7	.	TGTGCCATCACCGGGACTAGCGGTTACGAGCAGTACTTC	CAITGTSGYEQYF
TRBD2	TRBV18	16	TRBJ2-3	.	TGTGCCAGCTCACCCAGACTAGCGGGAGTGACAGATACGCAGTATTTT	CASSPRLAGVTDTQYF
TRBD2	TRBV4-2	16	TRBJ2-3	.	TGTGCCAGCAGCCAAGAGAGCGGGAGTGGATCAGATACGCAGTATTTT	CASSQESGSGSDTQYF
TRBD2	TRBV5-1	15	TRBJ2-5	once	TGCGCCAGCAGAATTGGGGCGACTAGCGGAGAGACCCAGTACTTC	CASRIGATSGETQYF
.	TRBV11-2	14	TRBJ2-7	.	TGTGCCAGCAGCCCTCCGACAGGCCCGTACGAGCAGTACTTC	CASSPPTGPYEQYF
TRBD2	TRBV7-3	14	TRBJ2-1	.	TGTGCCAGCAGCTCTAGCGGGGCTTACAATGAGCAGTTCTTC	CASSSSGAYNEQFF
TRBD2	TRBV3-1/TRBV3-2	17	TRBJ2-1	.	TGTGCCAGCAGCCAACAGGGACTAGCGAGCTCCTACAATGAGCAGTTCTTC	CASSQQGLASSYNEQFF
TRBD1	TRBV28	16	TRBJ1-1	.	TGTGCCAGCAGTTTAATCGGACAGGGAGGTAACACTGAAGCTTTCTTT	CASSLIGQGGNTEAFF
TRBD1	TRBV28	15	TRBJ1-1	.	TGTGCCAGCAGTACCTACAGGGGCGTGAACACTGAAGCTTTCTTT	CASSTYRGVNTEAFF
TRBD2	TRBV5-1	14	TRBJ2-7	.	TGCGCCAGCAGCCCGGGACTAGCGGCCTACGAGCAGTACTTC	CASSPGLAAYEQYF
.	TRBV7-6	13	TRBJ2-7	few	TGTGCCAGCAGCTTAGCCGCGGGCAACGAGCAGTACTTC	CASSLAAGNEQYF
.	TRBV6-5	15	TRBJ2-3	.	TGTGCCAGCAGGGGCGGAGGGACAGGCACAGATACGCAGTATTTT	CASRGGGTGTDTQYF
.	TRBV3-1/TRBV3-2	16	TRBJ1-4	.	TGTGCCAGCAGCCAAGAGCGGAGGGTCCGGGGAGAAAAACTGTTTTTT	CASSQERRVRGEKLFF
.	TRBV29-1	14	TRBJ2-7	.	TGCAGCGTTGGTGGGGCCAGGAGCTCCTACGAGCAGTACTTC	CSVGGARSSYEQYF
.	TRBV7-3	12	TRBJ1-1	.	TGTGCCAGCAGCTTGGGGACATCGGAAGCTTTCTTT	CASSLGTSEAFF
TRBD1	TRBV2	13	TRBJ1-1	.	TGTGCCAGCAGAACACAGGGGCTGACTGAAGCTTTCTTT	CASRTQGLTEAFF
.	TRBV7-8	16	TRBJ1-5	.	TGTGCCAGCAGCTTAATAGGAGTGGGACTCAATCAGCCCCAGCATTTT	CASSLIGVGLNQPQHF
TRBD2	TRBV30	19	TRBJ2-3	.	TGTGCCTGGAGTGTACTACTAGCGGGTTTTGACATCGGGGGAGATACGCAGTATTTT	CAWSVLLAGFDIGGDTQYF
TRBD2	TRBV5-4	12	TRBJ2-5	.	TGTGCCAGCAGCCGGGGAGGGGTGACCCAGTACTTC	CASSRGGVTQYF
.	TRBV28	14	TRBJ1-5	.	TGTGCCAGCCTGGCGGGGGGGCAAGGTCAGCCCCAGCATTTT	CASLAGGQGQPQHF
.	TRBV27	14	TRBJ1-4	.	TGTGCCAGCAGCAGGGGACGGCCTAATGAAAAACTGTTTTTT	CASSRGRPNEKLFF
.	TRBV18	15	TRBJ2-3	.	TGTGCCAGCTCACCTGGGCCAGGGCGGGGAGATACGCAGTATTTT	CASSPGPGRGDTQYF